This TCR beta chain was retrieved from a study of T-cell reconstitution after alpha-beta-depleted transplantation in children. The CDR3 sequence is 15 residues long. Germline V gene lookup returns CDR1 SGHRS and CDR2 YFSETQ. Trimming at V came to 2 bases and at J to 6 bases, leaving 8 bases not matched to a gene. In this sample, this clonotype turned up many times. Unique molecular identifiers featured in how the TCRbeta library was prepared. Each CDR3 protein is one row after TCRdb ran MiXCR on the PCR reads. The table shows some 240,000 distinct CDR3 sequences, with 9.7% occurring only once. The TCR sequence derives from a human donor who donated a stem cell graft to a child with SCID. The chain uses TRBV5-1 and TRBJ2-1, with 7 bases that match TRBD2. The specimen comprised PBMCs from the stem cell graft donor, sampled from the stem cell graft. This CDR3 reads CASSLAGSVGNEQFF. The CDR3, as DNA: TGCGCCAGCAGCTTAGCGGGGTCGGTCGGCAATGAGCAGTTCTTC.